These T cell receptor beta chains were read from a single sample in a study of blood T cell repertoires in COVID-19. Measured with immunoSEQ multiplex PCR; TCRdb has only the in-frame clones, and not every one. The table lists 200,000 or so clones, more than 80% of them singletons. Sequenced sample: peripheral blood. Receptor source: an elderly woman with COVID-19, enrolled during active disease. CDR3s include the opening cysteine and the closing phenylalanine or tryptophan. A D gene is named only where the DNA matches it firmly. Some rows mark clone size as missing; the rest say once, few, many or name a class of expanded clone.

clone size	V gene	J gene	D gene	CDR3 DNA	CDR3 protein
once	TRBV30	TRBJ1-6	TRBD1	TGTGCCTGGAGTCCGGGGACAGGGTATAATTCACCCCTCCACTTT	CAWSPGTGYNSPLHF
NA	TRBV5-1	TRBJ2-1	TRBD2	TGCGCCAGCACTCGGGCTAGCGGGAGTTCGCGTTACAATGAGCAGTTCTTC	CASTRASGSSRYNEQFF
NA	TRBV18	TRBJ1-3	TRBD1	TGTGCCAGCTCACAGGGGGCTACTGGAAACACCATATATTTT	CASSQGATGNTIYF
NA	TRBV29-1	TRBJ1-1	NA	TGCAGCGTTGAATCTAGGCCTGAAGCTTTCTTT	CSVESRPEAFF
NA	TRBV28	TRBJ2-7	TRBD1	TGTGCCAGCAGTTTAGAGGACAGGGGACTGTACGAGCAGTACTTC	CASSLEDRGLYEQYF
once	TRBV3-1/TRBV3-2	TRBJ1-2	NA	TGTGCCAGCAGCCAGGCCCCGGACAGTAACTATGGCTACACCTTC	CASSQAPDSNYGYTF
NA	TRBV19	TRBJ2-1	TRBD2	TGTGCCAGTAGGGGACTAGCGGGATTTGAGCAGTTCTTC	CASRGLAGFEQFF
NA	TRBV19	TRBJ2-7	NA	TGTGCCAGTAGTTACAGGGTTAGCTCCTACGAGCAGTACTTC	CASSYRVSSYEQYF
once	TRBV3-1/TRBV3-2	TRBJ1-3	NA	TGTGCCAGCAGCCAAGAGCCCGGGACTCCAATCTCTGGAAACACCATATATTTT	CASSQEPGTPISGNTIYF
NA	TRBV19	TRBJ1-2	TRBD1	TGTGCCAGTAGCGGACAGGGGGCAAAAGGCTACACCTTC	CASSGQGAKGYTF
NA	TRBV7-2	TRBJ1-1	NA	TGTGCCAGCAGCTTGTATGGGCGCGCTGAAGCTTTCTTT	CASSLYGRAEAFF
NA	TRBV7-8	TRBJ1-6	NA	TGTGCCAGCAGACAAGTCCCGGGAGGGAATCATTCACCCCTCCACTTT	CASRQVPGGNHSPLHF